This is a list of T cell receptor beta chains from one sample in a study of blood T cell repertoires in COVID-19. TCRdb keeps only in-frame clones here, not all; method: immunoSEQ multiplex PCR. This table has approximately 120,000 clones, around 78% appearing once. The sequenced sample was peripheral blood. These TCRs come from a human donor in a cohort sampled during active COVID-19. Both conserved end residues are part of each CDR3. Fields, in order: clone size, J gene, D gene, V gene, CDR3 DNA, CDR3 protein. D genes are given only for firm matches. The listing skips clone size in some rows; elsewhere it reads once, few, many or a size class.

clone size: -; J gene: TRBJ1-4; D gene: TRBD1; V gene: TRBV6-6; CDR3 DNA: TGTGCCAGCAGTTACTCAGGTTCGGCAGGGGGTAAACTGTTTTTT; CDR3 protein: CASSYSGSAGGKLFF
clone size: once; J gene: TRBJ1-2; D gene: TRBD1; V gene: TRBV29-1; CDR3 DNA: TGCAGCGTCGAACCGACAGGGGGTTTGGGGGGCTACACCTTC; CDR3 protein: CSVEPTGGLGGYTF
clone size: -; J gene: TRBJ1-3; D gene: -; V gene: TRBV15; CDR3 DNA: TGTGCCACCAGCAGAGAAGGTCCAAGGGAGGGAAACACCATATATTTT; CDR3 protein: CATSREGPREGNTIYF
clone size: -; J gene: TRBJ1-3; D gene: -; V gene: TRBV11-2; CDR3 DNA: TGTGCCAGCAGCTTTTTGGAGGGAAACACCATATATTTT; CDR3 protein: CASSFLEGNTIYF
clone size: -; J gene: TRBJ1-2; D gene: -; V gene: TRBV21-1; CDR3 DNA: TGTGCCAGCAGCAAAAAAAGGGACAGGGCAGACTATGGCTACACCTTC; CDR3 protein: CASSKKRDRADYGYTF
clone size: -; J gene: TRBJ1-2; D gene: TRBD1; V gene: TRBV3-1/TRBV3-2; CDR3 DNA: TGTGCCAGCAGCCAAGCTTGGGACAGGCGGTCCTATGGCTACACCTTC; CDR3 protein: CASSQAWDRRSYGYTF
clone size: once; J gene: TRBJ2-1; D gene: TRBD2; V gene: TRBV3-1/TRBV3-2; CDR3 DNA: TGTGCCAGCAGCCCGGGCGGGGGTATGAGTGAGCAGTTCTTC; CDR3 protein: CASSPGGGMSEQFF
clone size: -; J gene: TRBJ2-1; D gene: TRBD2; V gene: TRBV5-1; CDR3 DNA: TGCGCCAGCAGCTTCATCTTAGCGGGGACCTACAATGAGCAGTTCTTC; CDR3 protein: CASSFILAGTYNEQFF
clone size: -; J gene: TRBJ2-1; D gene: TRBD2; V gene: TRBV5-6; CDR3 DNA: TGTGCCAGCACCTGGGGGGGTGAGCAGTTCTTC; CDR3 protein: CASTWGGEQFF
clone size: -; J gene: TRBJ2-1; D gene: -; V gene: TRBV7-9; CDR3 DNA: TGTGCCAGCAGCTCTCAGGACTCCTACAATGAGCAGTTCTTC; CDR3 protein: CASSSQDSYNEQFF
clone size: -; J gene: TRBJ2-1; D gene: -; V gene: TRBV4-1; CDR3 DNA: TGCGCCAGCAGCCAAGAATTAGCCTACGATGAGCAGTTCTTC; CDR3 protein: CASSQELAYDEQFF
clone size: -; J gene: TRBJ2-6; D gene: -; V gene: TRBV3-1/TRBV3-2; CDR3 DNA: TGTGCCAGCAGCCAAGTTCTTTCTGGGGCCAACGTCCTGACTTTC; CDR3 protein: CASSQVLSGANVLTF
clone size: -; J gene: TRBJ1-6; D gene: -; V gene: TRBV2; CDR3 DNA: TGTGCCAGCAGTAGGGGGATAGGGTCACCCCTCCACTTT; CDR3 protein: CASSRGIGSPLHF
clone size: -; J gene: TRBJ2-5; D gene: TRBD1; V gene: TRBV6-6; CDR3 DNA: TGTGCCAGCAGTTACACCAGGACAGGGCAAGAGACCCAGTACTTC; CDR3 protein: CASSYTRTGQETQYF
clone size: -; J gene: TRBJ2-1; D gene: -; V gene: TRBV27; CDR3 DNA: TGTGCCAGCAGCCAGGGAACCTACAATGAGCAGTTCTTC; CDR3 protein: CASSQGTYNEQFF
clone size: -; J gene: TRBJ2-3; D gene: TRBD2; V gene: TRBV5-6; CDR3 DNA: TGTGCCAGCAGTTCTAGCGGGGGGGCTGATACGCAGTATTTT; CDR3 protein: CASSSSGGADTQYF
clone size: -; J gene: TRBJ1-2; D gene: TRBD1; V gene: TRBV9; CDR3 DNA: TGTGCCAGCAGCGTAGAGGGGACAGGGAACTATGGCTACACCTTC; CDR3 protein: CASSVEGTGNYGYTF
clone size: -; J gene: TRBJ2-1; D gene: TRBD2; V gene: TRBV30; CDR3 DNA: TGTGCCTGGAGTGTGAGAACGGGGGGATACAATGAGCAGTTCTTC; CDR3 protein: CAWSVRTGGYNEQFF
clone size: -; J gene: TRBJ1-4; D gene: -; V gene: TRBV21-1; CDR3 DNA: TGTGCCAGCAGCCCCCCGTCCTCAGGGCCACAGAGTCCAACTAATGAAAAACTGTTTTTT; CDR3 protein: CASSPPSSGPQSPTNEKLFF
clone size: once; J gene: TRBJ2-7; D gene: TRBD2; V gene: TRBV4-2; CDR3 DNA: TGTGCCAGCAGCCATCCTAGCGGGGGTTTAGACTACGAGCAGTACTTC; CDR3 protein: CASSHPSGGLDYEQYF
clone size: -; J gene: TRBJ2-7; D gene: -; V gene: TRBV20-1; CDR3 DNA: TGCAGCCCGGGACTGAGCTACGAGCAGTACTTC; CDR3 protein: CSPGLSYEQYF
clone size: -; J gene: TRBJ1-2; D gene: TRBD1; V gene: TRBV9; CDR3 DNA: TGTGCCAGCAGCGTAGGGGGACAGGACCTCCTCGGCTACACCTTC; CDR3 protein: CASSVGGQDLLGYTF
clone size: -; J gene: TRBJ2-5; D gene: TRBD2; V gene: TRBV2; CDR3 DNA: TGTGCCAGCAGTGAATTGGCGGGGGGGGCCCAGGAGACCCAGTACTTC; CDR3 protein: CASSELAGGAQETQYF
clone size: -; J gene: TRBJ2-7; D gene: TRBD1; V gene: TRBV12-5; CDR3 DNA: TGTGCTAGTGGTCCTGGACAGGGTAGCTACGAGCAGTACTTC; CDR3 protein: CASGPGQGSYEQYF
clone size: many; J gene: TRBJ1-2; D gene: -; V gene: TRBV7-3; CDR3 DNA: TGTGCCAGCACCAAGTTTTCGGGGGATGGCTACACCTTC; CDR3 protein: CASTKFSGDGYTF
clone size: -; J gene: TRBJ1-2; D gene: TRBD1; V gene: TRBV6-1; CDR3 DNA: TGTGCCAGCAGTGAAAACAGGGGAATCTATGGCTACACCTTC; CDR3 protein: CASSENRGIYGYTF
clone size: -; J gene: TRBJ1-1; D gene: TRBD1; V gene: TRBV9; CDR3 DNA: TGTGCCAGCAGTGACAGGGTGGGGAACACTGAAGCTTTCTTT; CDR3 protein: CASSDRVGNTEAFF
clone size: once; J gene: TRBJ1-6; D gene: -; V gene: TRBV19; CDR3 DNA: TGTGCCAGTAGTATTGGGGGCAGCGCTTATAATTCACCCCTCCACTTT; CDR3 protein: CASSIGGSAYNSPLHF
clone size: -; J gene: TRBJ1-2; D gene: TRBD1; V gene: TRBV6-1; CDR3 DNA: TGTGCCAGCAGTGAACAGGGGGCCCGTGGCTACACCTTC; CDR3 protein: CASSEQGARGYTF
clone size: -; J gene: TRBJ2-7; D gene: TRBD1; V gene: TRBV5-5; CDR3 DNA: TGTGCCAGCAGCTTGTCAAGGACAGGGGTCCACGAGCAGTACTTC; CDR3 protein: CASSLSRTGVHEQYF
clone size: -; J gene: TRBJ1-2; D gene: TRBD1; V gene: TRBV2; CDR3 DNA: TGTGCCAGCAGTTCTACGACAGGGGTTGGCTACACCTTC; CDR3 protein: CASSSTTGVGYTF
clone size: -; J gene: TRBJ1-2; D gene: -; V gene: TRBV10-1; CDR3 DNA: TGCGCCAGCAACCCTACGGACTATGGCTACACCTTC; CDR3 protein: CASNPTDYGYTF
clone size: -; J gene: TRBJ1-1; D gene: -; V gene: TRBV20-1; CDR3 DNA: TGCAGTGCTAGTAGGTGGGGGCAGATTGAAGCTTTCTTT; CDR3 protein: CSASRWGQIEAFF
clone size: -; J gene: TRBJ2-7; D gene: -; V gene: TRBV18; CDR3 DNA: TGTGCCAGCTCACCAGGGAACAGGGCGAGGCAGTACTTC; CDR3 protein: CASSPGNRARQYF
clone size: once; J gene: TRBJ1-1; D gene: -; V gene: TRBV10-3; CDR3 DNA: TGTGCCATCGGAAGCCCTTCAGGGGCCTCGAACACTGAAGCTTTCTTT; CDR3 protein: CAIGSPSGASNTEAFF
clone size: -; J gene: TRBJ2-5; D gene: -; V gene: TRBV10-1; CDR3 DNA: TGCGCCAGCAGTGACCGCCGGGAGACCCAGTACTTC; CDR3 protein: CASSDRRETQYF
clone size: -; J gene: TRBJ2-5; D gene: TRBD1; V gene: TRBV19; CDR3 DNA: TGTGCCAGTAGTATATCGGGACAGGGTCAAGAGACCCAGTACTTC; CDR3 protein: CASSISGQGQETQYF
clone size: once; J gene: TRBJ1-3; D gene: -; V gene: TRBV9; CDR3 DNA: TGTGCCAGCAGCGTAGCGACAGAAAGAAACACCATATATTTT; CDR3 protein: CASSVATERNTIYF
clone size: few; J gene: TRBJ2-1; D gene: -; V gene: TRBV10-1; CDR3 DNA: TGCGCCAGCAGTGATACCGGCGGCAACTACAATGAGCAGTTCTTC; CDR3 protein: CASSDTGGNYNEQFF
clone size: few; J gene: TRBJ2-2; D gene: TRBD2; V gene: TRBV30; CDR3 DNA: TGTGCCTGGAGTCGGAATAGCGGGGGCACCGGGGAGCTGTTTTTT; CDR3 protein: CAWSRNSGGTGELFF
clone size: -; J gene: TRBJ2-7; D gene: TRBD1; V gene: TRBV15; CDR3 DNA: TGTGCCACCAGCAGAATCGCTCGACAGGGTCCGTACGAGCAGTACTTC; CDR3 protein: CATSRIARQGPYEQYF
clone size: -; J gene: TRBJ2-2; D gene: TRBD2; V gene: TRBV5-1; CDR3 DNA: TGCGCCAGCACCGAGGGAGGGGCCCTGAACACCGGGGAGCTGTTTTTT; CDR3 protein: CASTEGGALNTGELFF
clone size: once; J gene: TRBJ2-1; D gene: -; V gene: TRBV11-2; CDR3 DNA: TGTGCCAGCAGCCTACAGACGGGGAACCACAATGAGCAGTTCTTC; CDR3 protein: CASSLQTGNHNEQFF
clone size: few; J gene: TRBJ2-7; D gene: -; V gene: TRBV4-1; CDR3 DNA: TGCGCCAGCAGCCAACGCGTCGAAGAGGCATCCTACGAGCAGTACTTC; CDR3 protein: CASSQRVEEASYEQYF
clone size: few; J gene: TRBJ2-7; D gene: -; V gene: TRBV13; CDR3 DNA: TGTGCCAGCAGATCGGGGTCCTACGAGCAGTACTTC; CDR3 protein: CASRSGSYEQYF
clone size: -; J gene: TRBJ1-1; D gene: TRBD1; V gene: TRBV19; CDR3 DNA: TGTGCCAGTAGCCTCAGGGGGCCGAACACTGAAGCTTTCTTT; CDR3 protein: CASSLRGPNTEAFF
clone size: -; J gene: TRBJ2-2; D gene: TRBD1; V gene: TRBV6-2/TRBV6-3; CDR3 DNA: TGTGCCAGCAGTTACCTCGGACAGGGGTCCACCGGGGAGCTGTTTTTT; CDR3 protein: CASSYLGQGSTGELFF
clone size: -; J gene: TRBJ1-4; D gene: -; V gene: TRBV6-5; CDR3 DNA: TGTGCCACCCTAGGGGCAGGGGTGGGAGAAAAACTGTTTTTT; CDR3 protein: CATLGAGVGEKLFF
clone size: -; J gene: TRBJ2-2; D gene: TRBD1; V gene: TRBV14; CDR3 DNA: TGTGCCAGCTCGAACAGGGGGCTGACCAACACCGGGGAGCTGTTTTTT; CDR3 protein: CASSNRGLTNTGELFF
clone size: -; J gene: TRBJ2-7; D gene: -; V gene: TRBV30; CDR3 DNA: TGTGCCTGGAGTGTACCGGGAGCATCCCGCTCCTACGAGCAGTACTTC; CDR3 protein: CAWSVPGASRSYEQYF
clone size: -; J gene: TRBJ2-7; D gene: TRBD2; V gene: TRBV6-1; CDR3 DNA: TGTGCCAGCAGTGCGCCTTTACCGGGGGGGCCCGAGAACGAGCAGTACTTC; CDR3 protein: CASSAPLPGGPENEQYF
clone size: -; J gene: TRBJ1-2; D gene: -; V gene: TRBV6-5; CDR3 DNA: TGTGCCAGCAGTTACTCGCGGGCCCCAGGGGACACCTTC; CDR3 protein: CASSYSRAPGDTF
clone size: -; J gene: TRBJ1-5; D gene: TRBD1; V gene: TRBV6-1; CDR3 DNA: TGTGCCAGCAGTGGGGGACAGGGTGCTACGTTTCAGCCCCAGCATTTT; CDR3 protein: CASSGGQGATFQPQHF
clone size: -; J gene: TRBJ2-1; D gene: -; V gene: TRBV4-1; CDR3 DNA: TGCGCCAGCAGCCAGCCTCAGGGGAAAAATGAGCAGTTCTTC; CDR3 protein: CASSQPQGKNEQFF